Listed below are T cell receptor beta chains from one sample, sequenced in a study of Graves' ophthalmopathy and Graves' hyperthyroidism. TCRdb fed the multiplex PCR reads into MiXCR, producing one record per CDR3 protein. The sample consists of roughly 380,000 distinct CDR3 sequences, roughly 14% of them appearing once. Sequencing was carried out using peripheral blood. The receptors stem from a woman aged 18-35 years with stable Graves' hyperthyroidism. Both conserved end residues are part of each CDR3. The D gene is left open where the match is weak. Clone size is shown for a subset of rows, as once, few, many or a class of expanded clone.

>16|TRBJ2-4|TRBV28|.|many
CASSLEGLGAKNIQYF
TGTGCCAGCAGTTTGGAGGGGTTGGGGGCCAAAAACATTCAGTACTTC
>15|TRBJ1-5|TRBV25-1|TRBD1|many
CASSDGGQLNQPQHF
TGTGCCAGCAGTGATGGGGGACAGCTCAATCAGCCCCAGCATTTT
>14|TRBJ1-5|TRBV3-1|TRBD1|.
CASSQQGAGQPLHF
TGTGCCAGCAGTCAACAGGGGGCTGGACAGCCCCTGCATTTT
>16|TRBJ2-2|TRBV4-1|.|.
CASSQAGVPSTGELFF
TGCGCCAGCAGCCAGGCAGGGGTTCCTTCTACCGGGGAGCTGTTTTTT
>16|TRBJ1-2|TRBV19|TRBD1|many
CASGQGAWLANYGYTF
TGTGCCAGTGGACAGGGGGCATGGTTGGCTAACTATGGCTACACCTTC
>15|TRBJ1-6|TRBV4-2|TRBD1|.
CASSPGDRDGSPLHF
TGTGCCAGCAGCCCCGGAGACAGGGATGGATCACCCCTCCACTTT
>15|TRBJ1-5|TRBV6-1|.|many
CASRPDPGGNQPQHF
TGTGCCAGCAGGCCAGACCCGGGGGGCAATCAGCCCCAGCATTTT
>13|TRBJ1-1|TRBV6-1|.|.
CASRREVDTEAFF
TGTGCCAGCAGAAGGGAAGTAGACACTGAAGCTTTCTTT
>14|TRBJ1-1|TRBV10-3|.|many
CAIHSQGWGTEAFF
TGTGCCATCCACTCCCAGGGCTGGGGCACTGAAGCTTTCTTT
>12|TRBJ1-1|TRBV6-1|.|many
CASSEPREEAFF
TGTGCCAGCAGTGAACCCCGGGAGGAAGCTTTCTTT
>15|TRBJ1-1|TRBV4-2|.|many
CASSQDPRGFTEAFF
TGTGCCAGCAGCCAAGATCCCAGGGGTTTCACTGAAGCTTTCTTT
>18|TRBJ1-1|TRBV6-2/TRBV6-3|TRBD1|many
CASSYKLTGGAHNTEAFF
TGTGCCAGCAGTTACAAACTGACAGGGGGAGCTCACAACACTGAAGCTTTCTTT
>14|TRBJ1-1|TRBV6-5|TRBD1|many
CASRMTGVNTEAFF
TGTGCCAGCAGGATGACAGGGGTCAACACTGAAGCTTTCTTT
>12|TRBJ1-2|TRBV7-2|.|many
CATRVAGHGYTF
TGTGCCACTCGCGTCGCGGGGCATGGCTACACCTTC